One sample yielded the 11 T cell receptor beta chains listed below, sequenced in a study of regulatory T cells in long-lasting Graves disease. To make TCR beta libraries, researchers used iRepertoire HTBI primers and Arm-PCR of CDR3 regions. MiXCR, run by TCRdb on the multiplex PCR reads, gives a single entry per CDR3 protein. In the table there are some 400,000 distinct CDR3 sequences, about 15% of which are singletons. Time point here: newly diagnosed GD, antithyroid drugs for less than 3 months. The TCR library was prepared using RNA isolated from PBMCs. These data were also reused for a study on T cells in Graves' hyperthyroidism and ophthalmopathy.

The material was peripheral blood mononuclear cells (PBMCs), obtained at new diagnosis, from a patient treated with antithyroid drugs. These receptors were taken from a woman between 25 and 40 years old with Graves disease.

This clonotype was picked up many times. The chain links TRBV7-3 to TRBJ2-2; tentative D call: TRBD2 (6 bases). This CDR3 contains 18 residues. The V gene lost 2 bases and the J gene lost 4 bases, with 20 bases spanning the gap. Germline lookup yields CDR1 SGHTA and CDR2 FQGTGA. CDR3 in DNA: TGTGCCAGCAGCTTAGACCCCGCCTTAGCGGACCTCACCGGGGAGCTGTTTTTT. This gives the protein CASSLDPALADLTGELFF.

This clonotype has ten or more counts. The chain has TRBV12-3 or TRBV12-4 and TRBJ2-1; TRBD2 matches at 10 bases. The CDR3 spans 15 residues. With V trimmed by 6 bases and J by 6 bases, 8 bases remained unmatched. This CDR3 reads CASSSKREGRNEQFF. CDR3 in DNA: TGTGCCAGCAGCAGTAAGCGGGAGGGCCGCAATGAGCAGTTCTTC.

V is TRBV10-3 and J is TRBJ1-1, with D unclear. The CDR3 runs to 14 residues. V lost 4 bases, J lost 4 bases, and 13 bases lay in between. The germline gives CDR1 ENHRY, CDR2 SYGVKD. The CDR3 protein is CAISGAPKGTEAFF. In DNA form, the CDR3 reads TGTGCCATCAGTGGGGCACCAAAGGGCACTGAAGCTTTCTTT.

This clonotype was recorded a few times. Since a much larger clone is just one base distant, this may be a read error. The V and J genes are TRBV3-1 and TRBJ2-1, with TRBD1 as a possible D gene (5 bases). Trimming stripped 0 bases from V and 10 bases from J, with 19 bases between. The germline V gene encodes CDR1 LGHDT and CDR2 YNNKEL (reference sequence). The CDR3 is 16 residues long. CDR3 protein: CASSQDWSQGPYEQFF. CDR3 nucleotides: TGTGCCAGCAGCCAAGACTGGTCCCAGGGCCCCTACGAGCAGTTCTTC.

This clonotype was counted a few times. One junction end does not reproduce the germline sequence, and a read error may be involved. This chain connects TRBV12-3 or TRBV12-4 to TRBJ2-5; TRBD2 aligns across 11 bases. The CDR3 consists of 14 residues. CDR3 DNA: TGTACCAGCAGTTGGGCTAGCGGGAGGTCGACCCAGTACTTC. Encoded protein: CTSSWASGRSTQYF.

This clonotype was detected ten times or more. The chain employs TRBV30 and TRBJ2-5; TRBD1 aligns across 8 bases. With V trimmed by 5 bases and J by 3 bases, 8 bases remained unmatched. Germline CDR1 is GTSNPN and CDR2 is SVGIG (reference sequence). The CDR3 covers 14 residues. This CDR3 is CAWDPGTGKETQYF. The CDR3 DNA is TGTGCCTGGGACCCCGGGACAGGAAAAGAGACCCAGTACTTC.

This clonotype was found many times. The gene calls are TRBV12-3 or TRBV12-4 and TRBJ2-2; D is unresolved. This CDR3 has 12 residues. The ends were cut back, 3 bases at V and 3 bases at J, with 2 bases in the middle. CDR3 sequence: CASSFHTGELFF. The CDR3 DNA is TGTGCCAGCAGTTTTCACACCGGGGAGCTGTTTTTT.

In the case of this clonotype: This may arise from a read error, as a much more abundant clone is one base away. This sequence joins TRBV5-1 and TRBJ2-3; 7 bases match TRBD1. This CDR3 region has 16 residues. The germline V gene has CDR1 SGHRS and CDR2 YFSETQ. The CDR3 nucleotides read TGCACCAGCAGCTTGGCCACAGGGGTCAGCGCAGATACGCAGTATTTT. Its protein product is CTSSLATGVSADTQYF.

The chain is built from TRBV9 and TRBJ2-1, with a weak D call TRBD2 (6 bases). The CDR3 is made up of 20 amino acids. CDR1 and CDR2 (germline): SGDLS, YYNGEE. Trimming removed 6 bases at V and 0 bases at J, with 28 bases between. In DNA, the CDR3 is TGTGCCAGCACTAGAAGCCTAGCGACCCAAGTGGGGGGCTCCTACAATGAGCAGTTCTTC. Translating it yields CASTRSLATQVGGSYNEQFF.

The J gene is TRBJ2-5, the V gene TRBV6-1; 8 nucleotides line up with TRBD2. The V segment lost 6 bases and the J segment 1 base; nucleotides outside the gene matches: 10. Germline CDR1 MNHNS, CDR2 SASEGT. The CDR3 has 16 amino acids. CDR3 in amino acids: CASRPSGGLLQETQYF. CDR3 in DNA: TGTGCCAGCAGACCTTCGGGGGGGCTCCTCCAAGAGACCCAGTACTTC.

This clonotype came up a few times. The chain joins TRBV4-1 to TRBJ2-2, with 8 bases fitting TRBD2. There are 19 residues in the CDR3. CDR1 is MGHRA and CDR2 is YSYEKL in the germline V gene. J was trimmed by 7 bases and V by 0 bases; bases with no gene match: 16. CDR3: CASSQDQSEAGVIIGELFF. The CDR3 DNA is TGCGCCAGCAGCCAAGATCAATCGGAAGCGGGAGTAATTATCGGGGAGCTGTTTTTT.